The following is a T cell receptor (beta chain) sequence with its context. Original analysis: Amplifying reference gene primers gave estimates of nucleated cell counts. Repertoires were generated with immunoSEQ multiplex PCR, while TCRdb's copy carries only in-frame clones and drops some. V and J calls and clone size are as listed in that table; D and trimming were resolved from the DNA. Found here are more than 110,000 clones, 85% of them singletons; the top ten hold 2.5% to 3.5%. This specimen comes from a study of blood T cell repertoires in COVID-19. Study-wide context: Acute and convalescent COVID-19 samples came from the United States, Italy and Spain. Nucleic acid was either cDNA or gDNA, and it came from T cells, B-cell-depleted T cells, or PBMCs.

After removal of 6 bases from V and 8 bases from J, the junction contained 6 bases not matched to a gene. Germline-derived CDR1 and CDR2 are SGHRS and YFSETQ. The CDR3 runs to 13 residues. Material: peripheral blood. This receptor was identified in a man aged 45-60 years with acute or convalescent COVID-19. The V gene is TRBV5-1, the J gene TRBJ1-2, with TRBD1 matching over 11 bases. The CDR3 region is CASTLDRGQGYTF. CDR3 coding DNA: TGCGCCAGCACCCTGGACAGGGGGCAAGGCTACACCTTC.